A single sample is the source of the 16 T cell receptor beta chains below, sequenced in a study of cytomegalovirus exposure and HLA in healthy donors. Sequencing used immunoSEQ multiplex PCR; TCRdb keeps in-frame clones, though not all of them. The sample carries more than 300,000 clones, 86% recorded once. The sample consisted of PBMCs. Source of these receptors: a young woman in good health and CMV-seronegative.

The chain has TRBV27 and TRBJ2-2, with D possibly matching TRBD1 (5 bases). The CDR3 is 15 residues long. Trimming stripped 6 bases from V and 5 bases from J, with 16 bases between. Germline loops: CDR1 MNHEY, CDR2 SMNVEV (reference sequence). The CDR3 sequence: CASSPRAGSTGELFF. CDR3 DNA sequence: TGTGCCAGCAGCCCCCGGGCAGGGTCGACCGGGGAGCTGTTTTTT.

The rearrangement joins TRBV6-1 to TRBJ1-1; TRBD1 might be the D (6 bases). The germline V and J ends were trimmed by 4 bases and 6 bases, with 12 bases remaining between them. This CDR3 is 13 amino acids long. CDR1 and CDR2 (germline): MNHNS, SASEGT. This CDR3 is CASSANRVAEAFF. As DNA, the CDR3 is TGTGCCAGCAGTGCTAACAGGGTTGCTGAAGCTTTCTTT.

This chain uses TRBV19 with TRBJ2-7, with a possible D match to TRBD2 (6 bases). Germline loops: CDR1 LNHDA, CDR2 SQIVND (reference sequence). This CDR3 region has 14 residues. Deletions cut 1 base from V and 6 bases from J, with 13 bases between. CDR3 in DNA: TGTGCCAGTAGTATAGGCGGGAACCAAGGCGAGCAGTACTTC. As protein: CASSIGGNQGEQYF.

The chain recombines TRBV13 with TRBJ2-1; 9 bases map to TRBD1. This CDR3 is built from 16 residues. The germline V gene encodes CDR1 PRHDT and CDR2 FYEKMQ (reference sequence). With 2 bases clipped from V and 5 bases from J, the junction kept 7 bases outside the gene matches. This CDR3 reads CASSLRGTGPNNEQFF. CDR3 bases: TGTGCCAGCAGCTTACGGGGGACAGGGCCGAACAATGAGCAGTTCTTC.

The chain carries TRBV5-1 and TRBJ2-1; D call uncertain. V was trimmed by 0 bases and J by 4 bases, leaving 11 bases between them. Germline CDR1 and CDR2: SGHRS and YFSETQ. The CDR3 extends over 15 amino acids. CDR3 coding DNA: TGCGCCAGCAGCTTGGTCGGTTATAATTACAATGAGCAGTTCTTC. This sequence encodes CASSLVGYNYNEQFF.

This clone occurred a few times. The rearrangement links TRBV14 to TRBJ2-1, with D tentatively TRBD2 (5 bases). CDR1 and CDR2 from the germline V gene are SGHDN and FVKESK. The CDR3 loop spans 12 amino acids. The ends were cut back, 2 bases at V and 7 bases at J, with 6 bases in the middle. The DNA of the CDR3 is TGTGCCAGCAGCCAAAAGCGGAATGAGCAGTTCTTC. Amino acid sequence: CASSQKRNEQFF.

This clone appeared a single time. V usage is TRBV6-1 and J usage is TRBJ2-5; the D is unclear. CDR1 and CDR2 (germline): MNHNS, SASEGT. V was trimmed by 5 bases and J by 4 bases, leaving 14 bases between them. CDR3 length: 14 amino acids. The CDR3 sequence is CASSRPERRETQYF. The CDR3 DNA is TGTGCCAGCAGTCGACCTGAGAGGCGAGAGACCCAGTACTTC.

In DNA form, the CDR3 reads TGTGCCAGCAGCTTAAGGGGGGGCGCTGAAGCTTTCTTT. Protein sequence: CASSLRGGAEAFF. V is TRBV7-2 and J is TRBJ1-1; tentatively, D is TRBD1 (6 bases). CDR1 is SGHTA and CDR2 is FQGNSA in the germline V gene. Trimming left V 2 bases short and J 6 bases short, with 10 bases between. CDR3 length equals 13 residues.

The J gene is TRBJ1-5, the V gene TRBV30; unclear D gene. The germline V gene has CDR1 GTSNPN and CDR2 SVGIG (reference sequence). The length of the CDR3 is 13 residues. Trimming stripped 0 bases from V and 5 bases from J, with 8 bases between. CDR3 region: CAWSVLPYQPQHF. DNA of the CDR3: TGTGCCTGGAGTGTACTTCCCTATCAGCCCCAGCATTTT.

This rearrangement joins TRBV28 to TRBJ2-2, with D unclear. The germline V gene has CDR1 MDHEN and CDR2 SYDVKM. Trimming left V 3 bases short and J 8 bases short, with 7 bases between. The CDR3 spans 12 residues. CDR3 sequence: CASSFPPGELFF. Written as DNA, the CDR3 is TGTGCCAGCAGTTTCCCCCCTGGGGAGCTGTTTTTT. The full variable domain, with the rest looked up from reference TRBV28 and TRBJ2-2, is DVKVTQSSRYLVKRTGEKVFLECVQDMDHENMFWYRQDPGLGLRLIYFSYDVKMKEKGDIPEGYSVSREKKERFSLILESASTNQTSMYLCASSFPPGELFFGEGSRLTVL.

The rearrangement uses TRBV7-9 and TRBJ2-1, with 10 positions matching TRBD2. Germline lookup yields CDR1 SEHNR and CDR2 FQNEAQ (reference sequence). V was pared by 1 base and J by 4 bases, with 7 bases of the junction left unmatched. The CDR3 has 17 amino acids. The CDR3 nucleotides are TGTGCCAGCAGCTTAGGCGCCGCTAGCGGGAGTTACAATGAGCAGTTCTTC. Its translation is CASSLGAASGSYNEQFF.

The chain combines TRBV28 with TRBJ2-2; TRBD2 matches at 10 bases. Germline V CDR1 and CDR2: MDHEN, SYDVKM. After removal of 4 bases from V and 6 bases from J, the junction contained 14 bases not matched to a gene. CDR3 length equals 18 residues. The CDR3 nucleotides are TGTGCCAGCAGTTCGGGAGCTGCTAGCGGGAGTGGCGCCGGGGAGCTGTTTTTT. Its translation is CASSSGAASGSGAGELFF.

The rearrangement joins TRBV5-1 to TRBJ1-1; D is unclear. CDR3 size: 13 residues. Germline assignment: CDR1 SGHRS and CDR2 YFSETQ. Trimming took 6 bases from V and 3 from J, leaving 12 bases between them. CDR3 DNA sequence: TGCGCCAGCACAAGAAGCGAGGACACTGAAGCTTTCTTT. Translated: CASTRSEDTEAFF.

This clone was detected a few times. This sequence joins TRBV9 and TRBJ2-7, with TRBD2 matching over 7 bases. Per germline, CDR1 SGDLS and CDR2 YYNGEE. The CDR3 spans 14 residues. With V trimmed by 5 bases and J by 6 bases, 11 bases remained unmatched. CDR3 coding DNA: TGTGCCAGCAGTACGGGACTATCGGGGATCGAGCAGTACTTC. Its translation: CASSTGLSGIEQYF.

This clone was seen only once. This chain links TRBV19 with TRBJ2-6, with TRBD1 matching over 8 bases. J lost 2 bases, V lost 5 bases, and 5 bases had no gene match. This CDR3 contains 16 residues. Looked up from germline, CDR1 is LNHDA and CDR2 is SQIVND (reference sequence). This chain's CDR3 is CASSHLTGAGANVLTF. In DNA, the CDR3 is TGTGCCAGTAGTCACTTGACAGGGGCTGGGGCCAACGTCCTGACTTTC. The entire variable domain, with the rest obtained from reference TRBV19 and TRBJ2-6, is as follows: DGGITQSPKYLFRKEGQNVTLSCEQNLNHDAMYWYRQDPGQGLRLIYYSQIVNDFQKGDIAEGYSVSREKKESFPLTVTSAQKNPTAFYLCASSHLTGAGANVLTFGAGSRLTVL.

This rearrangement joins TRBV13 to TRBJ2-1; a possible D gene is TRBD1 (6 bases). Looked up from germline, CDR1 is PRHDT and CDR2 is FYEKMQ (reference sequence). The CDR3 is 14 amino acids. V shed 0 bases and J shed 7 bases, with 10 bases lying between them. The CDR3 protein is CASSLGGRGNEQFF. The CDR3 nucleotides read TGTGCCAGCAGCTTAGGGGGCAGGGGAAATGAGCAGTTCTTC.